This TCR beta chain emerged from a study of shared clonotypes between healthy human individuals. Per the germline V gene, CDR1 is MNHNS and CDR2 is SASEGT. CDR3 size: 14 residues. V dropped 3 bases and J dropped 0 bases, with 6 bases sitting between them. Using immunoSEQ multiplex PCR, the repertoire was profiled, and TCRdb retains in-frame clones only, with some absent. Here the sample spans about 980,000 clones, about 80% being singletons. The chain is built from TRBV6-1 and TRBJ2-4, with D uncertain. This clonotype was obtained from a man younger than 35 in good health. Source material: memory CD4+ T cells sorted from blood. The subset here: CD45RA-negative fraction. DNA of the CDR3: TGTGCCAGCAGTGAGCGGATAGCCAAAAACATTCAGTACTTC. Translating gives CASSERIAKNIQYF.